One T cell receptor beta chain is described in this entry. Its antigen remains unidentified. Base quality data are lacking; no much larger clone is found one base away. Separate from the approximately 730-subject first cohort, the validation cohort of roughly 110 subjects was the group to which the donors belonged. The sample comes from a study of cytomegalovirus exposure and HLA in healthy donors (dated by TCRdb to 2015 to 2018). Concerning the study at large: According to a later analysis, the 120 or so validation repertoires were produced on the same platform as the approximately 600 repertoires of the first cohort. The study aimed to test whether signatures of past pathogen exposure could be identified by cataloging public T cell receptors. Besides the first cohort of approximately 710 subjects, a separate validation cohort made up of roughly 120 different subjects was used. To predict cytomegalovirus infection status, the study brought together high-throughput TCR immunosequencing, statistical association of individual TCRs with disease status, and machine learning.

To prepare the library, the immunoSEQ multiplex PCR assay was applied. Concerning the study's data processing: To diagnose cytomegalovirus status from the catalog of TCR beta chain sequences, a statistical classification framework was built. In its TCRdb copy, this immuneACCESS table keeps in-frame sequences only and misses some clones. Where compared with another copy, unresolved V genes explain less than half of these, and the others have no known cause. The V and J calls and clone size come from that table; D and trimming were worked out from the DNA. For this sample the table gives about 50,000 clones, of which 88% were detected only once. The ten largest clones capture about 6.7% of the sample. The study at large found these results: Of the cluster scores, roughly 95% were above 0 in a later analysis, which found that TCRs clustered in the first cohort also tended to co-occur in the 90 to 150 validation repertoires. Across donors, most TCR sequences were observed very rarely, whereas some public TCRs were present in many individuals. The classifier was reported to diagnose cytomegalovirus status with high specificity and sensitivity in both the original and validation cohorts. The study listed over 150 TCR beta chains as associated with cytomegalovirus. All 110 or so repertoires were used to score co-occurrence in the validation cohort in a later analysis, because that analysis had no HLA typing for the cohort. A few of the identified cytomegalovirus-associated TCR beta chains were confirmed in vitro to be specific for cytomegalovirus antigens. According to the authors, the approach could potentially be generalized to other disease states and immunological phenotypes.

CDR1 and CDR2 (LNHDA, SQIVND) derive from the germline V gene (reference sequence). From the cysteine through the phenylalanine, the CDR3 covers 12 amino acids. Only the CDR3 DNA stays, 36 bases, in frame from base 1. V is reduced by 6 bases and J by 4 bases, leaving a spacing of 9 bases between them. Sequencing input: PBMCs. The clonotype was recovered from a woman in her twenties or thirties in good health and CMV-seronegative. The chain was built from TRBV19 and TRBJ1-1, with no D gene named confidently. Here is the DNA: TGTGCCAGTAGACCAGGTGGCACTGAAGCTTTCTTT. Its coded protein is CASRPGGTEAFF.